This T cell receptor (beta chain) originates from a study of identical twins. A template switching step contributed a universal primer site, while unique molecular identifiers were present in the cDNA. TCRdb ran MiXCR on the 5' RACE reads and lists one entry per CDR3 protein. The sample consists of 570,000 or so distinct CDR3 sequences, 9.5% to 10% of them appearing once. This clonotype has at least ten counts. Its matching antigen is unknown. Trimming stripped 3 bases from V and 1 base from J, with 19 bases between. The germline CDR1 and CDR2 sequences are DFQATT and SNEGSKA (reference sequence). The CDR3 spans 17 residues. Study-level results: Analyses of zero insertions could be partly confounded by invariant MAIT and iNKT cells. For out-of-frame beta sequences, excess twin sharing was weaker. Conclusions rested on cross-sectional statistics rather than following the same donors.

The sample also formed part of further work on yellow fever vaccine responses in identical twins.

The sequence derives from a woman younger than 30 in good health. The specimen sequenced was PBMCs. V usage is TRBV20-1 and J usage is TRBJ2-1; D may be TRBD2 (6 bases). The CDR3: CSASDPSAGRSYNEQFF. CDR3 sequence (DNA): TGCAGTGCTAGTGACCCTTCGGCGGGAAGATCCTACAATGAGCAGTTCTTC.